Listed here are 10 T cell receptor beta chains from one sample, sequenced in a study of T-cell reconstitution after alpha-beta-depleted transplantation in children. Unique molecular identifiers tagged the TCRbeta library. TCRdb reanalysed the PCR reads using MiXCR and keeps one entry per CDR3 protein. The sample contains 600,000 to 700,000 distinct CDR3 sequences, about an eighth of which appear only once. The specimen was PBMCs, collected before TCRalphabeta/CD19-depleted stem cell transplant. These TCRs come from a girl between 2 and 10 years old with congenital amegakaryocytic thrombocytopenia, due to receive a stem cell transplant.

The sample holds one count of this clonotype. The chain combines TRBV20-1 with TRBJ2-5; either TRBD1 or TRBD2 may supply D (5 bases each). Germline lookup yields CDR1 DFQATT and CDR2 SNEGSKA (reference sequence). With 4 bases removed from V and 3 bases from J, the gap between germline ends came to 15 bases. CDR3 size: 14 residues. CDR3 region: CSATGARVKETQYF. The DNA of the CDR3 is TGCAGTGCTACCGGGGCCCGGGTGAAAGAGACCCAGTACTTC.

This clonotype showed up just a few times. The chain employs TRBV6-5 and TRBJ2-7; possibly TRBD1 for D (6 bases). Trimming took 2 bases from V and 3 from J, leaving 14 bases between them. The CDR3 sequence is 15 residues long. Germline assignment: CDR1 MNHEY and CDR2 SVGAGI. CDR3 amino acids: CASSYGLLGGYEQYF. The CDR3 DNA reads TGTGCCAGCAGTTACGGCCTTCTAGGGGGCTACGAGCAGTACTTC.

This clonotype was seen a few times. V is TRBV20-1 and J is TRBJ2-3; 13 bases align to TRBD2. The CDR3 sequence is 16 residues long. J gave up 6 bases and V 4 bases, and 10 bases lay outside the gene matches. Germline-derived CDR1 and CDR2 are DFQATT and SNEGSKA (reference sequence). Here the CDR3 reads CSAILLAGGPTDTQYF. For the CDR3, the DNA is TGCAGTGCTATATTACTAGCGGGAGGGCCAACGGATACGCAGTATTTT.

The rearrangement links TRBV27 to TRBJ2-7; D not resolved. Germline V CDR1 and CDR2: MNHEY, SMNVEV (reference sequence). The CDR3 sequence is 14 residues long. Deletions cut 4 bases from V and 0 bases from J, with 10 bases between. DNA for the CDR3: TGTGCCAGCAGTTCCCACGGGCCCTCCTACGAGCAGTACTTC. Translated, it gives CASSSHGPSYEQYF.

Note on this clonotype: A much larger clonotype is one base distant, so this may be a read error. The chain carries TRBV20-1 and TRBJ2-1; no reliable D call. V was shortened by 8 bases and J by 3 bases, with 20 bases between the two germline ends. The CDR3 has 15 amino acids. In germline, CDR1 is DFQATT, CDR2 SNEGSKA (reference sequence). This CDR3 reads CSSSRSEVSYNEQFF. The CDR3, as DNA: TGCAGTAGTTCTAGAAGCGAGGTAAGCTACAATGAGCAGTTCTTC.

This clonotype was observed many times. The chain combines TRBV20-1 with TRBJ2-2; perhaps D is TRBD1 or TRBD2 (5 bases each). Germline CDR1 is DFQATT and CDR2 is SNEGSKA (reference sequence). Trimming took 6 bases from V and 2 from J, leaving 13 bases between them. The CDR3 spans 14 residues. CDR3 bases: TGCAGTGCAAACCGGGACGTCAACACCGGGGAGCTGTTTTTT. As protein: CSANRDVNTGELFF.

This clonotype occurred many times. The chain combines TRBV5-1 with TRBJ2-6; no firm D call. The CDR3 extends over 16 amino acids. V lost 5 bases to trimming and J lost 0 bases, with 12 bases between them. Germline assignment: CDR1 SGHRS and CDR2 YFSETQ. CDR3 region: CASRDRKNSGANVLTF. DNA for the CDR3: TGCGCCAGCAGGGACCGAAAGAACTCTGGGGCCAACGTCCTGACTTTC.

This clonotype was found many times. The chain combines TRBV24-1 with TRBJ1-5; D might be TRBD1 (5 bases). The germline V and J ends were trimmed by 3 bases and 7 bases, with 12 bases remaining between them. The germline gives CDR1 KGHDR, CDR2 SFDVKD. The CDR3 covers 14 residues. CDR3 coding DNA: TGTGCCACCAGTGATATCCAGGGAGGACAGCCCCAGCATTTT. Encoded protein: CATSDIQGGQPQHF.

This clonotype was recorded at least ten times. The J gene is TRBJ2-7, the V gene TRBV20-1, with 10 bases matching TRBD2. CDR1 and CDR2 from the germline V gene are DFQATT and SNEGSKA (reference sequence). Trimming cost V 5 bases and J 3 bases; bases outside gene matches: 4. This CDR3 comprises 13 residues. The CDR3 nucleotides read TGCAGTGCTTTCCGACTAGCGGGCTACGAGCAGTACTTC. It yields the protein CSAFRLAGYEQYF.

This clonotype was recorded a few times. The chain is built from TRBV14 and TRBJ2-5; TRBD1 might be the D (6 bases). The CDR3 runs 15 residues. Germline-derived CDR1 and CDR2 are SGHDN and FVKESK. V was trimmed by 3 bases and J by 4 bases, leaving 15 bases between them. This chain's CDR3 is CASSHTGHPRETQYF. The CDR3 DNA sequence: TGTGCCAGCAGCCATACGGGACACCCCCGAGAGACCCAGTACTTC.